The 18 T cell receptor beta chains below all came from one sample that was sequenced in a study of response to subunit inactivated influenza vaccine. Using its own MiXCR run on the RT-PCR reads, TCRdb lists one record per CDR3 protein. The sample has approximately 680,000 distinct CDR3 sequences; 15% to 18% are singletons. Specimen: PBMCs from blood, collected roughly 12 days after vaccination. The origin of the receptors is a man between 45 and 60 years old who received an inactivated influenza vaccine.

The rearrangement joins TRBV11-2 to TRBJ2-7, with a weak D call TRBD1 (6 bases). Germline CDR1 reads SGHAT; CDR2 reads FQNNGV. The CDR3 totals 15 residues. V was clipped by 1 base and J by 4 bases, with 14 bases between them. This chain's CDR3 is CASSLGFPGQYEQYF. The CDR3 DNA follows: TGTGCCAGCAGCTTAGGCTTCCCGGGACAATACGAGCAGTACTTC.

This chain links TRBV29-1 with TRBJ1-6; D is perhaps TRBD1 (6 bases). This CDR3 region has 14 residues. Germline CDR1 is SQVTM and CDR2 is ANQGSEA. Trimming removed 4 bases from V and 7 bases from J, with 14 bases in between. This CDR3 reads CSVGTGQGNSPLHF. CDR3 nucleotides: TGCAGCGTTGGAACGGGGCAGGGGAATTCACCCCTCCACTTT.

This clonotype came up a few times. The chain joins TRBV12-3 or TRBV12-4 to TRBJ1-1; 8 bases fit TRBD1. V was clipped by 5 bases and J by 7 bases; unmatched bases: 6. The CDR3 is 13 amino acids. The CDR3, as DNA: TGTGCCAGCAGTGCGACAGGGGCCTTTGAAGCTTTCTTT. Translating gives CASSATGAFEAFF.

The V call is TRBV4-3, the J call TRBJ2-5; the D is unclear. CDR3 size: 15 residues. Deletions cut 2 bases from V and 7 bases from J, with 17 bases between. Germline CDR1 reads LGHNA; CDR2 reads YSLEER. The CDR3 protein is CASSQSQAGVGTQYF. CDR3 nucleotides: TGCGCCAGCAGCCAAAGCCAGGCTGGAGTCGGGACCCAGTACTTC.

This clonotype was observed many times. The CDR3 sequence: CASSSDYSGQETQYF. DNA for the CDR3: TGTGCCAGCAGTTCCGACTATTCCGGCCAAGAGACCCAGTACTTC. V usage is TRBV6-5 and J usage is TRBJ2-5; D possibly corresponds to TRBD2 (5 bases). Trimming stripped 4 bases from V and 1 base from J, with 13 bases between. Germline V lookup: CDR1 MNHEY, CDR2 SVGAGI. The CDR3 has 15 residues.

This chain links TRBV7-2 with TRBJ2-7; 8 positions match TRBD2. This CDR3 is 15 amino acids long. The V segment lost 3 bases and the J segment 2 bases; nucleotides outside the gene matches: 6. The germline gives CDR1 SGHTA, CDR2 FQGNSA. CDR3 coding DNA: TGTGCCAGCAGCTTGCTGGGACTAGGGGCCTACGAGCAGTACTTC. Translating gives CASSLLGLGAYEQYF.

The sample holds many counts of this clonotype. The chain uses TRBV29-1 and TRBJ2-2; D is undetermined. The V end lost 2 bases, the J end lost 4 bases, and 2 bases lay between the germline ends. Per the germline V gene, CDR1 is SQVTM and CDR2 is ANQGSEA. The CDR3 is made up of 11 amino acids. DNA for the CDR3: TGCAGCGTTGAAAGCACCGGGGAGCTGTTTTTT. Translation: CSVESTGELFF.

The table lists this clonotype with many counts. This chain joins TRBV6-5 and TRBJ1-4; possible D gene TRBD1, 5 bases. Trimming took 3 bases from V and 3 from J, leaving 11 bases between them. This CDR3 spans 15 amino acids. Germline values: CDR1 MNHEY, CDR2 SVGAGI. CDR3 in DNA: TGTGCCAGCAGTTATATGGGGGTGGCTAATGAAAAACTGTTTTTT. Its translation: CASSYMGVANEKLFF.

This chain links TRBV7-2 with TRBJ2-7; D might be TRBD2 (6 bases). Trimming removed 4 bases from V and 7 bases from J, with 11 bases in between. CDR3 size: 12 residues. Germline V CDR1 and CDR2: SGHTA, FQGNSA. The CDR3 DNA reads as TGTGCCAGCAGCTCGATGGGGGGTGAGCAGTACTTC. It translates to CASSSMGGEQYF. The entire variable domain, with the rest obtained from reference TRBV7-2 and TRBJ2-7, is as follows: GAGVSQSPSNKVTEKGKDVELRCDPISGHTALYWYRQSLGQGLEFLIYFQGNSAPDKSGLPSDRFSAERTGGSVSTLTIQRTQQEDSAVYLCASSSMGGEQYFGPGTRLTVT.

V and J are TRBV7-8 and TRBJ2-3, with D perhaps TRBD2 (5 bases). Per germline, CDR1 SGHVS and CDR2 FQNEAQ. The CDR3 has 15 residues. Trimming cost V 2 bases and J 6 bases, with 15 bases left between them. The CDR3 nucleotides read TGTGCCAGCAGCTTACTCGGACTCGAAGCGGATACGCAGTATTTT. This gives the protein CASSLLGLEADTQYF.

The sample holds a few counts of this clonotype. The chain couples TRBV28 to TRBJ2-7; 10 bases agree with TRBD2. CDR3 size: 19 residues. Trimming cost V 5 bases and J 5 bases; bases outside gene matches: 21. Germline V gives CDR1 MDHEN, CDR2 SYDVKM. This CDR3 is CASSRLAGGEGRGTHEQYF. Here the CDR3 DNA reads TGTGCCAGCAGTCGTTTAGCGGGAGGAGAGGGGAGGGGCACCCACGAGCAGTACTTC.

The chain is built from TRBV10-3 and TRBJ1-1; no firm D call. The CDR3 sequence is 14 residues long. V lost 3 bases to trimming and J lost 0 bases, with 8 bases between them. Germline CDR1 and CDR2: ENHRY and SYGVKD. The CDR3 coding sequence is TGTGCCATCAGTGATCCGACTGTGAACACTGAAGCTTTCTTT. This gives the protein CAISDPTVNTEAFF.

The CDR3 nucleotides are TGTGCCAGCAGCCTAGACAGGGTCCTTTCTTACGAGCAGTACTTC. It translates to CASSLDRVLSYEQYF. The gene calls are TRBV12-3 or TRBV12-4 and TRBJ2-7; 7 positions match TRBD1. The ends lost 6 bases at V and 4 bases at J; junction bases unmatched: 12. This CDR3 is 15 amino acids long.

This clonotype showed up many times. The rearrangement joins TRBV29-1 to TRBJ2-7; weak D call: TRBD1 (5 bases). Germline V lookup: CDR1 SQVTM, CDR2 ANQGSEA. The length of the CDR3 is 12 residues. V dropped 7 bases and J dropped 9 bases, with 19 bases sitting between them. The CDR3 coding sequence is TGCAGCGCCTCAGGACAAGGGAAGGGGCAGTACTTC. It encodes CSASGQGKGQYF.

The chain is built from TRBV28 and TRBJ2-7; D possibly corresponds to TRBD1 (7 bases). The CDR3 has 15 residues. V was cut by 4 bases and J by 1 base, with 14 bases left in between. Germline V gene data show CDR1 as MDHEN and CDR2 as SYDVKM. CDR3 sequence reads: CASSSEGAQSYEQYF. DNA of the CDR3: TGTGCCAGCAGTTCGGAGGGGGCACAATCCTACGAGCAGTACTTC.

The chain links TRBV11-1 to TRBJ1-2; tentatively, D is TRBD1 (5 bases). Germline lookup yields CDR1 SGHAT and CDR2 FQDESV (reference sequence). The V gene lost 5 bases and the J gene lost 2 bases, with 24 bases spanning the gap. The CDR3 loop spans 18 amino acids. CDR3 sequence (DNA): TGTGCCAGCAGCCAGCGGGGACGGAGGACCTTAGAGAACTATGGCTACACCTTC. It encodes CASSQRGRRTLENYGYTF.

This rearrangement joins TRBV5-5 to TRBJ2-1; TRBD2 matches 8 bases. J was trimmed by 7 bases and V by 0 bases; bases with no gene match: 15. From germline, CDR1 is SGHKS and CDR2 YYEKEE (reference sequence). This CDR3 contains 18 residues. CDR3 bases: TGTGCCAGCAGCTTGGCCCCGGGAGGGCCAGGATATAGGAATGAGCAGTTCTTC. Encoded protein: CASSLAPGGPGYRNEQFF.

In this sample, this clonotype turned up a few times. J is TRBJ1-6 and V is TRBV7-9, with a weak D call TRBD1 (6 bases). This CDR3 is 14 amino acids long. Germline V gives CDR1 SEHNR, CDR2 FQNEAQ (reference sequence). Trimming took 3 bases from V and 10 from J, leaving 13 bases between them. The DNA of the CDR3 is TGTGCCAGCAGCTTGCACAGGGCGGAATCACCCCTCCACTTT. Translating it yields CASSLHRAESPLHF.